The 4 T cell receptor beta chains presented below share a single source sample, sequenced in a study of blood T cell repertoires in COVID-19. TCRdb's copy holds only in-frame clones and misses some; the assay was immunoSEQ multiplex PCR. The sample yields roughly 100,000 clones, approximately 72% seen once. Sequences were obtained from peripheral blood. The receptors stem from a woman aged 70-85 years with acute or convalescent COVID-19.

As to this clone: Sequence at one end of the junction differs from germline and may be a read error. The chain uses TRBV6-5 and TRBJ2-4; 9 bases are shared with TRBD1. The CDR3 is made up of 13 amino acids. CDR1 is MNHEY, CDR2 SVGAGI, per germline. CDR3 residues: CASSWGDRDRVDF. For the CDR3, the DNA is TGTGCCAGCTCGTGGGGGGACCGGGACAGGGTGGACTTC.

This clone has more than one count but fewer than ten. The CDR3 loop is CASSLMGRENQPQHF. In DNA form, the CDR3 reads TGTGCCAGCAGCTTGATGGGGCGAGAGAATCAGCCCCAGCATTTT. The chain combines TRBV7-8 with TRBJ1-5; the D gene is possibly TRBD1 (5 bases). V shed 3 bases and J shed 4 bases, with 13 bases lying between them. From germline, CDR1 is SGHVS and CDR2 FQNEAQ. The CDR3 is made up of 15 amino acids. The full variable domain, completed using reference TRBV7-8 and TRBJ1-5, is GAGVSQSPRYKVAKRGQDVALRCDPISGHVSLFWYQQALGQGPEFLTYFQNEAQLDKSGLPSDRFFAERPEGSVSTLKIQRTQQEDSAVYLCASSLMGRENQPQHFGDGTRLSIL.

This clone has only a few counts. This chain connects TRBV30 to TRBJ1-6; D is unresolved. CDR1 is GTSNPN, CDR2 SVGIG, per germline (reference sequence). This CDR3 is 14 amino acids long. Trimming took 4 bases from V and 7 from J, leaving 14 bases between them. The CDR3 reads CAWKKLAVNSPLHF. Written as DNA, the CDR3 is TGTGCCTGGAAGAAGTTGGCAGTAAATTCACCCCTCCACTTT.

CDR3 protein: CASSQDNTYGYTF. The CDR3 DNA follows: TGTGCCAGCAGCCAAGATAACACCTATGGCTACACCTTC. The chain is built from TRBV3-1 (or the pseudogene TRBV3-2) and TRBJ1-2, with unresolved D. Between the trimmed V and J ends, which lost 0 bases and 4 bases, there was a span of 6 bases. CDR1 and CDR2 from the germline V gene are LGHDT and YNNKEL (reference sequence). The CDR3 consists of 13 residues.